The rows below give T cell receptor beta chains drawn from one sample of a study of monozygotic twins with inflammatory bowel disease. TCRdb reprocessed the 5' RACE reads; each CDR3 protein has one entry and no DNA is given. Recorded for this sample: approximately 400,000 distinct CDR3 sequences. Sequenced material: blood. These TCRs come from a human donor with ulcerative colitis or Crohn's disease, or a healthy co-twin of an affected twin (not recorded which). CDR3s include the opening cysteine and the closing phenylalanine or tryptophan.

TRBJ1-1 TRBV3-1 CASSPETGVEPFF
TRBJ1-2 TRBV20-1 CSAMVEGNYGYTF
TRBJ2-5 TRBV5-1 CASSLSQGRGETQYF
TRBJ1-2 TRBV4-1 CASSQDSYREGNYGYTF
TRBJ1-6 TRBV12-3/TRBV12-4 CASRLTGYNSPLHF
TRBJ2-2 TRBV20-1 CSARVGANTGELFF
TRBJ2-7 TRBV7-2 CASSLQPAPGPYEQYF
TRBJ2-1 TRBV27 CASKRGPYNEQFF
TRBJ2-3 TRBV24-1 CATSPSPTDTQYF
TRBJ1-6 TRBV20-1 CSASQTGQRNSPLHF
TRBJ2-3 TRBV29-1 CSVGPRGLATDTQYF
TRBJ2-5 TRBV5-1 CASSGLAGLSETQYF
TRBJ2-7 TRBV5-1 CASSSIFRDRVYEQYF
TRBJ2-3 TRBV29-1 CSVEQGTDTQYF
TRBJ2-1 TRBV30 CAWTLRPREFF
TRBJ1-1 TRBV7-2 CASSLWPSSDTEAFF
TRBJ2-7 TRBV12-3/TRBV12-4 CASSRDRDHEQYF
TRBJ2-3 TRBV5-1 CASSSPGTGKTSTDTQYF
TRBJ1-5 TRBV15 CATSRGATGLNQPQHF
TRBJ1-1 TRBV9 CASSATTGNTEAFF
TRBJ2-3 TRBV20-1 CSAINRGDTDTQYF
TRBJ2-4 TRBV27 CASSFVGGDKNIQYF
TRBJ2-2 TRBV4-2 CASSHGGGVMDTGELFF
TRBJ2-7 TRBV20-1 CSARDRQGFSYEQYF
TRBJ2-6 TRBV11-1 CASSSRPGSGANVLTF
TRBJ2-3 TRBV18 CASSPTLAGGSDTQYF
TRBJ2-7 TRBV5-1 CASSSSRTGVEQYF
TRBJ1-3 TRBV9 CASNARGTAGNTIYF
TRBJ1-6 TRBV7-2 CASSPGQSYNSPLHF
TRBJ2-7 TRBV19 CASKSDGSYEQYF
TRBJ2-1 TRBV20-1 CSALPGLSDRGYYNEQFF
TRBJ2-5 TRBV28 CASFGVSSQETQYF
TRBJ2-7 TRBV2 CASGGDSSYEQYF
TRBJ2-7 TRBV4-1 CASSQVLAGLYEQYF
TRBJ2-7 TRBV12-3/TRBV12-4 CASSLRMWEQYF
TRBJ2-6 TRBV6-1 CASSEPTGTGANVLTF
TRBJ2-5 TRBV7-2 CASSLLGETQYF
TRBJ2-3 TRBV2 CASTFTGTRVRGTDTQYF
TRBJ2-5 TRBV12-3/TRBV12-4 CASSYGEGEYF
TRBJ2-5 TRBV6-1 CASSRTSGGYETQYF
TRBJ1-1 TRBV12-3/TRBV12-4 CASSLAGYGKAFF
TRBJ2-7 TRBV11-2 CASSFSSGGVEEQYF
TRBJ2-2 TRBV7-3 CASSFRTGGLMNTGELFF
TRBJ1-6 TRBV5-1 CASSLVSQDSSYSPLHF
TRBJ2-7 TRBV4-2 CASSQDAGYEQYF
TRBJ2-1 TRBV2 CASSDFNTYNEQFF
TRBJ2-7 TRBV9 CASSRDSTYEQYF
TRBJ2-1 TRBV4-3 CASSRWEGEQFF
TRBJ1-5 TRBV20-1 CSASIFGGNQPQHF
TRBJ1-2 TRBV6-1 CASRRPGQGNYGYTF